Each of the 25 T cell receptor beta chains below was sequenced from the same sample in a study of metastatic and nonmetastatic thyroid tumors. With MiXCR, TCRdb called clones anew from the PCR reads. Of about 59,000 clones listed, around 15% were seen once; the top ten hold roughly a tenth. Each patient came to thyroid surgery without any prior treatment (of any kind). Sequencing input: blood. These receptors were obtained from a male donor with papillary thyroid cancer or a benign thyroid nodule (not recorded which). Some clones in this sample may be carry-over from other donors' samples.

Concerning this clone: Lacking the conserved final phenylalanine or tryptophan, this CDR3 likely reflects a read error. The chain carries TRBV6-1 and TRBJ1-5; D is possibly TRBD1 (6 bases). V dropped 2 bases and J dropped 1 base, with 15 bases sitting between them. There are 17 residues in the CDR3. Germline V gives CDR1 MNHNS, CDR2 SASEGT. CDR3 coding DNA: TGTGCCAGCAGTGAATGGTCATTGGGGGCGAGCAATCAGCCCCAGCATCTT. Its translation is CASSEWSLGASNQPQHL.

This clone has only one observation. The chain joins TRBV18 to TRBJ1-2; a possible D gene is TRBD1 (6 bases). The CDR3 is 13 amino acids. Germline V gene data show CDR1 as KGHSH and CDR2 as LQKENI. With 3 bases removed from V and 6 bases from J, the gap between germline ends came to 11 bases. This CDR3 is CASSPDRMDGYTF. As DNA, the CDR3 is TGTGCCAGCTCACCCGACAGGATGGATGGCTACACCTTC.

This clone has a count of ten or more. The rearrangement uses TRBV20-1 and TRBJ1-1; D ambiguous. The germline V and J ends were trimmed by 3 bases and 2 bases, with 7 bases remaining between them. The V gene's germline CDR1 is DFQATT and CDR2 SNEGSKA (reference sequence). The length of the CDR3 is 12 residues. CDR3 nucleotide sequence: TGCAGTGCTAGCCAAATAAACACTGAAGCTTTCTTT. Translating it yields CSASQINTEAFF.

As regards this clone: This may stem from a read error, because a much larger clone lies one nucleotide away. The J gene is TRBJ2-1, the V gene TRBV24-1; 10 bases are a match to TRBD2. J was trimmed by 2 bases and V by 3 bases; bases with no gene match: 3. The CDR3 extends over 16 amino acids. Germline CDR1 is KGHDR and CDR2 is SFDVKD. CDR3 nucleotides: TGTGCCACCAGTGATAATAGCGGGGGGCCCTACAATGAGCAGTTCTTC. This encodes CATSDNSGGPYNEQFF.

This clone was observed at least ten times. The chain carries TRBV7-3 and TRBJ2-3, with 8 bases matching TRBD1. The CDR3 spans 13 residues. The junction had 4 bases not matched to a gene; V was cut back by 4 bases and J by 7 bases. Germline V CDR1 and CDR2: SGHTA, FQGTGA. The CDR3 loop reads CASSSSGGYTQYF. As DNA, the CDR3 is TGTGCCAGCAGCTCCTCAGGGGGCTATACGCAGTATTTT.

This clone was observed a single time. V gene TRBV11-2 combines with J gene TRBJ1-2; D is unclear. Germline lookup yields CDR1 SGHAT and CDR2 FQNNGV. The CDR3 has 12 amino acids. Trimming cost V 1 base and J 6 bases, with 6 bases left between them. The CDR3 loop reads CASSLGLDGYTF. CDR3 sequence (DNA): TGTGCCAGCAGCTTAGGGCTAGATGGCTACACCTTC.

Comments on this clone: This clone may be a read error of a much larger clone one base away. The chain uses TRBV29-1 and TRBJ2-1; TRBD1 agrees at 10 bases. There are 14 residues in the CDR3. Trimming took 4 bases from V and 6 from J; bases not matched to a gene: 6. Germline V gene lookup returns CDR1 SQVTM and CDR2 ANQGSEA. This chain's CDR3 is CSVGGGTGVNEQFF. CDR3 DNA sequence: TGCAGCGTTGGAGGTGGGACAGGGGTCAATGAGCAGTTCTTC.

This clone was seen many times. The chain uses TRBV15 and TRBJ1-1; 9 bases align to TRBD1. Germline CDR1 and CDR2: LNHNV and YYDKDF (reference sequence). V lost 1 base, J lost 4 bases, and 7 bases stayed unmatched. The CDR3 contains 16 residues. The CDR3 DNA reads TGTGCCACCAGCAGAGGACGGACAGGGGTGGGCACTGAAGCTTTCTTT. This gives the protein CATSRGRTGVGTEAFF.

This clone was recorded many times. This chain uses TRBV6-2 or TRBV6-3 with TRBJ1-6; TRBD1 matches at 8 bases. The germline gives CDR1 MNHEY, CDR2 SVGEGT. V lost 0 bases and J lost 11; bases outside the gene matches: 15. This CDR3 is 18 amino acids long. CDR3 region: CASSYSAGGLYWRPPLHF. CDR3 in DNA: TGTGCCAGCAGTTACTCGGCAGGGGGCCTATACTGGCGCCCACCCCTCCACTTT.

This clone was seen at least ten times. The genes are TRBV6-1 and TRBJ2-3; 9 bases agree with TRBD1. CDR1 and CDR2 (germline): MNHNS, SASEGT. With 4 bases clipped from V and 5 bases from J, the junction kept 7 bases outside the gene matches. This CDR3 comprises 15 residues. CDR3 amino acids: CASSGRTGDLDTQYF. The CDR3 DNA follows: TGTGCCAGCAGTGGGCGGACAGGGGATTTAGATACGCAGTATTTT.

This clone was recorded many times. This chain connects TRBV7-9 to TRBJ2-1; D is tentatively TRBD1 or TRBD2 (5 bases each). V gave up 3 bases and J gave up 7 bases, with 7 bases separating them. Germline V CDR1 and CDR2: SEHNR, FQNEAQ (reference sequence). The CDR3 runs 12 residues. As DNA, the CDR3 is TGTGCCAGCAGCTTGGGGGAAAATGAGCAGTTCTTC. The encoded protein is CASSLGENEQFF.

This clone appeared a few times. The chain joins TRBV14 to TRBJ1-4; 12 nucleotides agree with TRBD1. Germline loops: CDR1 SGHDN, CDR2 FVKESK. The CDR3 spans 16 residues. J lost 6 bases, V lost 4 bases, and 6 bases had no gene match. CDR3 sequence reads: CASSPGTGGLYEKLFF. CDR3 bases: TGTGCCAGCAGCCCCGGGACAGGGGGCTTATATGAAAAACTGTTTTTT.

This clone was recorded many times. The junction differs from germline at one of its ends, possibly a read error. V is TRBV15 and J is TRBJ1-5, with unresolved D. CDR1 is LNHNV and CDR2 is YYDKDF in the germline V gene (reference sequence). CDR3 size: 14 residues. The CDR3 DNA sequence: TGTGCCACCAGCAGAGATTTAGGCAACCAGCCCCAGCATTTT. This gives the protein CATSRDLGNQPQHF.

In this sample, this clone turned up a few times. Different DNA sequences within this sample yield the same CDR3. V is TRBV28 and J is TRBJ2-7; D might be TRBD1 (5 bases). Trimming cost V 4 bases and J 1 base, with 20 bases left between them. Germline CDR1 reads MDHEN; CDR2 reads SYDVKM. CDR3 length: 17 amino acids. For the CDR3, the DNA is TGTGCCAGCAGTTCGAGTACCGAGCGTGACAGATCCTACGAGCAGTACTTC. Amino acid sequence: CASSSSTERDRSYEQYF.

This clone has a count of ten or more. Other DNA sequences in the sample encode the same CDR3. The J gene is TRBJ2-5, the V gene TRBV5-1; D remains ambiguous. Germline-derived CDR1 and CDR2 are SGHRS and YFSETQ. With 2 bases removed from V and 3 bases from J, the gap between germline ends came to 11 bases. This CDR3 has 14 amino acids. This chain's CDR3 is CASSFKAGKETQYF. In nucleotides, the CDR3 is TGCGCCAGCAGCTTTAAGGCAGGAAAAGAGACCCAGTACTTC. The full variable domain, in which reference TRBV5-1 and TRBJ2-5 provide the parts outside the CDR3, is KAGVTQTPRYLIKTRGQQVTLSCSPISGHRSVSWYQQTPGQGLQFLFEYFSETQRNKGNFPGRFSGRQFSNSRSEMNVSTLELGDSALYLCASSFKAGKETQYFGPGTRLLVL.

This clone was seen ten or more times. The chain recombines TRBV9 with TRBJ2-1, with D possibly being TRBD1 or TRBD2 (5 bases each). The germline V gene has CDR1 SGDLS and CDR2 YYNGEE. Deletions cut 6 bases from V and 0 bases from J, with 7 bases between. The CDR3 is 13 amino acids. Here the CDR3 reads CASTGTSYNEQFF. The CDR3 DNA reads TGTGCCAGCACCGGGACCTCCTACAATGAGCAGTTCTTC.

In this sample, this clone turned up many times. The rearrangement links TRBV7-2 to TRBJ2-1; TRBD2 matches at 10 bases. The CDR3 sequence is 15 residues long. From germline, CDR1 is SGHTA and CDR2 FQGNSA. Losses at the gene ends were 2 bases for V and 8 bases for J; bases not matched to a gene: 6. DNA for the CDR3: TGTGCCAGCAGCTTAAGCCTAGCGGGAGTCTATGAGCAGTTCTTC. Translating it yields CASSLSLAGVYEQFF.

This clone appeared many times. The V gene is TRBV25-1, the J gene TRBJ1-2; no clear D gene. There are 11 residues in the CDR3. The germline V gene encodes CDR1 MGHDK and CDR2 SYGVNS. The V gene lost 1 base and the J gene lost 8 bases, with 5 bases spanning the gap. For the CDR3, the DNA is TGTGCCAGCAGTGAATTGGGAGGCTACACCTTC. Translating it yields CASSELGGYTF.

This clone was found many times. The chain has TRBV7-3 and TRBJ2-5; D possibly corresponds to TRBD1 (7 bases). There are 15 residues in the CDR3. The V gene lost 3 bases and the J gene lost 3 bases, with 14 bases spanning the gap. Looked up from germline, CDR1 is SGHTA and CDR2 is FQGTGA. CDR3 coding DNA: TGTGCCAGCAGCTTGGGGCAGGGGGGCAAAGAGACCCAGTACTTC. This gives the protein CASSLGQGGKETQYF.

The table lists this clone with many counts. The J gene is TRBJ1-3, the V gene TRBV10-2; the D is unclear. From germline, CDR1 is WSHSY and CDR2 SAAADI. Trimming took 2 bases from V and 0 from J, leaving 8 bases between them. CDR3 length equals 15 residues. The DNA of the CDR3 is TGCGCCAGCAGTGAGGACATTTTCTCTGGAAACACCATATATTTT. Translating gives CASSEDIFSGNTIYF.

This clone was recorded many times. V gene TRBV2 combines with J gene TRBJ2-5; D remains unclear. Deletions cut 0 bases from V and 5 bases from J, with 1 base between. Germline values: CDR1 SNHLY, CDR2 FYNNEI. The CDR3 runs to 11 residues. The CDR3 DNA reads TGTGCCAGCAGTGAAGCTGAGACCCAGTACTTC. This sequence encodes CASSEAETQYF.

This clone has at least ten counts. The rearrangement links TRBV5-1 to TRBJ1-1, with D perhaps matching TRBD1 (6 bases). Deletions cut 4 bases from V and 3 bases from J, with 19 bases between. CDR1 and CDR2 from the germline V gene are SGHRS and YFSETQ. The length of the CDR3 is 16 residues. CDR3 nucleotide sequence: TGCGCCAGCAGCACCCTGGCGGGGACAACTTACACTGAAGCTTTCTTT. Translating it yields CASSTLAGTTYTEAFF.

This clone was detected many times. The rearrangement joins TRBV30 to TRBJ1-2, with a tentative D call TRBD1 (5 bases). V lost 3 bases, J lost 8 bases, and 16 bases lay in between. CDR1 and CDR2 (germline): GTSNPN, SVGIG (reference sequence). The CDR3 runs to 13 residues. The CDR3 spells CAWRAGNSGGYTF. CDR3 sequence (DNA): TGTGCCTGGAGGGCAGGGAATTCAGGAGGCTACACCTTC.

This clone was seen repeatedly, ten times or more. V gene TRBV28 combines with J gene TRBJ2-7, with D possibly matching TRBD2 (6 bases). Germline-derived CDR1 and CDR2 are MDHEN and SYDVKM. The CDR3 contains 15 residues. V lost 2 bases to trimming and J lost 6 bases, with 17 bases between them. The CDR3 here is CASSLGGGEVGEQYF. The CDR3 coding sequence is TGTGCCAGCAGTTTAGGCGGCGGGGAAGTTGGCGAGCAGTACTTC.

This clone was counted many times. The genes are TRBV13 and TRBJ2-3, with TRBD1 matching over 8 bases. V shed 7 bases, J shed 0 bases, and the junction held 18 bases outside the gene matches. Germline CDR1 reads PRHDT; CDR2 reads FYEKMQ (reference sequence). CDR3 size: 19 residues. CDR3 loop: CASTFGQGGYKTSTDTQYF. CDR3 in DNA: TGTGCCAGCACCTTCGGACAGGGTGGATACAAAACGAGCACAGATACGCAGTATTTT. Complete variable domain (other parts from reference TRBV13 and TRBJ2-3): AAGVIQSPRHLIKEKRETATLKCYPIPRHDTVYWYQQGPGQDPQFLISFYEKMQSDKGSIPDRFSAQQFSDYHSELNMSSLELGDSALYFCASTFGQGGYKTSTDTQYFGPGTRLTVL.